These 15 T cell receptor beta chains were sequenced from one sample in a study of cytomegalovirus exposure and HLA in healthy donors. The assay was immunoSEQ multiplex PCR, and TCRdb's table has in-frame clones only and misses some. The repertoire holds roughly 70,000 clones, with 96% as singletons. The sequencing sample was made of PBMCs. Receptors were obtained from a woman between 18 and 30 years old in good health and CMV-seropositive.

The CDR3 spells CASSLAGTGDEKLFF. The DNA for the CDR3 is TGCGCCAGCAGCTTGGCTGGGACAGGGGATGAAAAACTGTTTTTT. This rearrangement joins TRBV5-1 to TRBJ1-4; 10 bases map to TRBD1. The CDR3 totals 15 residues. Looked up from germline, CDR1 is SGHRS and CDR2 is YFSETQ. The junction had 2 bases not matched to a gene; V was cut back by 0 bases and J by 6 bases. Based on the CDR3 plus reference TRBV5-1 and TRBJ1-4, the full variable domain is KAGVTQTPRYLIKTRGQQVTLSCSPISGHRSVSWYQQTPGQGLQFLFEYFSETQRNKGNFPGRFSGRQFSNSRSEMNVSTLELGDSALYLCASSLAGTGDEKLFFGSGTQLSVL.

The chain has TRBV11-3 and TRBJ2-7; D ambiguous. V lost 3 bases and J lost 0, with 6 bases in between. Germline lookup yields CDR1 SGHNT and CDR2 YENEEA. The CDR3 is 13 residues long. The CDR3 protein is CASSLGRSYEQYF. The CDR3 region has the DNA TGTGCCAGCAGCTTGGGCCGCTCCTACGAGCAGTACTTC.

The gene calls are TRBV5-1 and TRBJ2-1, with 7 bases matching TRBD1. Unmatched junction bases numbered 12, after V lost 4 bases and J lost 5 bases. The CDR3 covers 16 residues. Per germline, CDR1 SGHRS and CDR2 YFSETQ. The CDR3: CASSISPGQGDNEQFF. As DNA, the CDR3 is TGCGCCAGCAGCATCTCCCCCGGGCAGGGGGACAATGAGCAGTTCTTC.

V and J are TRBV28 and TRBJ2-3; 9 positions match TRBD2. The CDR3 extends over 15 amino acids. CDR1 MDHEN and CDR2 SYDVKM come from the germline V gene. V trimming: 7 bases; J trimming: 2 bases; junction bases outside the gene matches: 7. CDR3 protein: CASTQTSGDTDTQYF. The CDR3 bases are TGTGCCAGCACACAGACTAGCGGAGACACAGATACGCAGTATTTT.

The chain uses TRBV19 and TRBJ2-1; 14 bases match TRBD2. After removal of 4 bases from V and 7 bases from J, the junction contained 18 bases not matched to a gene. This CDR3 is 20 amino acids long. Germline assignment: CDR1 LNHDA and CDR2 SQIVND (reference sequence). The CDR3 DNA reads as TGTGCCAGTAGTACTGTCCGGGACTCCCGGACTAGCGGGAGGAGGAATGAGCAGTTCTTC. It encodes CASSTVRDSRTSGRRNEQFF.

V gene TRBV6-5 combines with J gene TRBJ2-7, with 12 bases aligning to TRBD1. Germline assignment: CDR1 MNHEY and CDR2 SVGAGI. The junction had 8 bases not matched to a gene; V was cut back by 8 bases and J by 6 bases. This CDR3 contains 14 residues. Written as DNA, the CDR3 is TGTGCCAGCTCTCTGGGACAGGGGGCAGTCGAGCAGTACTTC. Its protein is CASSLGQGAVEQYF.

The gene calls are TRBV28 and TRBJ1-2, with 9 bases identical to TRBD1. The CDR3 has 15 amino acids. With 5 bases clipped from V and 9 bases from J, the junction kept 13 bases outside the gene matches. The V gene's germline CDR1 is MDHEN and CDR2 SYDVKM. The CDR3 spells CASSAPGQGGRRYTF. The CDR3 DNA sequence: TGTGCCAGCAGTGCCCCGGGACAGGGAGGCAGGCGCTACACCTTC.

The rearrangement links TRBV7-9 to TRBJ2-3, with D possibly being TRBD2 (6 bases). There are 17 residues in the CDR3. V dropped 7 bases and J dropped 4 bases, with 24 bases sitting between them. Germline CDR1 SEHNR, CDR2 FQNEAQ (reference sequence). The CDR3 nucleotides read TGTGCCAGCACCCTATCAAGCCCGGGAGCGAAGGCAGATACGCAGTATTTT. Translating it yields CASTLSSPGAKADTQYF.

This chain joins TRBV30 and TRBJ2-7; the D is unclear. This CDR3 spans 15 amino acids. V lost 1 base and J 2 bases, leaving 15 bases between the germline ends. Germline V gene lookup returns CDR1 GTSNPN and CDR2 SVGIG (reference sequence). CDR3 nucleotides: TGTGCCTGGAGTGGCCCCTCGCCAGGCCCCTACGAGCAGTACTTC. This sequence encodes CAWSGPSPGPYEQYF.

This rearrangement joins TRBV25-1 to TRBJ2-7; D remains unclear. Trimming cost V 5 bases and J 4 bases, with 9 bases left between them. CDR1 and CDR2 from the germline V gene are MGHDK and SYGVNS. The CDR3 has 12 amino acids. This CDR3 is CASSHTIYEQYF. In DNA, the CDR3 is TGTGCCAGCAGTCACACGATATACGAGCAGTACTTC.

The chain combines TRBV7-3 with TRBJ2-7, with D maybe TRBD1 (6 bases). Germline CDR1 is SGHTA and CDR2 is FQGTGA. This CDR3 contains 18 residues. Deletions cut 5 bases from V and 1 base from J, with 24 bases between. This CDR3 is CASSPDRFERANSYEQYF. For the CDR3, the DNA is TGTGCCAGCAGCCCTGACAGGTTCGAACGAGCGAATTCCTACGAGCAGTACTTC. Supplemented by reference TRBV7-3 and TRBJ2-7, the full variable domain reads GAGVSQTPSNKVTEKGKYVELRCDPISGHTALYWYRQSLGQGPEFLIYFQGTGAADDSGLPNDRFFAVRPEGSVSTLKIQRTERGDSAVYLCASSPDRFERANSYEQYFGPGTRLTVT.

The V call is TRBV28, the J call TRBJ2-3; D is ambiguous. Trimming removed 0 bases from V and 2 bases from J, with 9 bases in between. The CDR3 is 15 amino acids. Per germline, CDR1 MDHEN and CDR2 SYDVKM. This CDR3 reads CASSLWSGFTDTQYF. Here the CDR3 DNA reads TGTGCCAGCAGTTTATGGTCCGGGTTCACAGATACGCAGTATTTT. The full variable domain, rest sourced from reference TRBV28 and TRBJ2-3, is DVKVTQSSRYLVKRTGEKVFLECVQDMDHENMFWYRQDPGLGLRLIYFSYDVKMKEKGDIPEGYSVSREKKERFSLILESASTNQTSMYLCASSLWSGFTDTQYFGPGTRLTVL.

This rearrangement joins TRBV30 to TRBJ1-4; D gene uncertain. The CDR3 covers 12 residues. The germline gives CDR1 GTSNPN, CDR2 SVGIG (reference sequence). The germline V and J ends were trimmed by 0 bases and 7 bases, with 6 bases remaining between them. Here the CDR3 DNA reads TGTGCCTGGAGTGTAGAGGGTGAAAAACTGTTTTTT. Translated: CAWSVEGEKLFF. The entire variable domain, with the rest obtained from reference TRBV30 and TRBJ1-4, is as follows: SQTIHQWPATLVQPVGSPLSLECTVEGTSNPNLYWYRQAAGRGLQLLFYSVGIGQISSEVPQNLSASRPQDRQFILSSKKLLLSDSGFYLCAWSVEGEKLFFGSGTQLSVL.

This chain links TRBV29-1 with TRBJ2-1; TRBD1 is a possible D gene (6 bases). This CDR3 contains 14 residues. V shed 7 bases and J shed 7 bases, with 20 bases lying between them. Germline V gives CDR1 SQVTM, CDR2 ANQGSEA. The CDR3 sequence is CSGTPLGRGNEQFF. In nucleotides, the CDR3 is TGCAGCGGAACGCCCCTAGGAAGGGGGAATGAGCAGTTCTTC.

The chain joins TRBV11-2 to TRBJ2-2, with D possibly being TRBD2 (6 bases). Trimming removed 3 bases from V and 4 bases from J, with 15 bases in between. The germline V gene encodes CDR1 SGHAT and CDR2 FQNNGV. This CDR3 comprises 16 residues. CDR3 region: CASSFPVGGSTGELFF. CDR3 in DNA: TGTGCCAGCAGCTTCCCCGTCGGGGGATCCACCGGGGAGCTGTTTTTT.